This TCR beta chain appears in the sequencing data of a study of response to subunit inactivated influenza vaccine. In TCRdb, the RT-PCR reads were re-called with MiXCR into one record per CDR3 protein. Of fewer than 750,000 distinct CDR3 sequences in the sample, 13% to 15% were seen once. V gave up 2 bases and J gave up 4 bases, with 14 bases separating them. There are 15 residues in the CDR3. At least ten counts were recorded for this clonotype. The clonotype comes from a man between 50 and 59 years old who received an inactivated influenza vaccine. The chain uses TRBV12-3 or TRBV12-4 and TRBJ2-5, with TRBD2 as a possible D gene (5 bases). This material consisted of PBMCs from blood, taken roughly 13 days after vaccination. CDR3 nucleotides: TGTGCCAGCAGTTTATCCCCCGTCGAGGGAGAGACCCAGTACTTC. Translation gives CASSLSPVEGETQYF.